This TCR beta chain was observed in a study of blood T cell repertoires in COVID-19. Study summary: Sites in the United States, Italy and Spain provided acute and convalescent COVID-19 samples. PBMCs, B-cell-depleted T cells, or T cells were the source of the cDNA or gDNA that made up the material.

Enrollment of patients from Seattle took place during active infection, with longitudinal follow-up. CDR1 and CDR2 (germline): MDHEN, SYDVKM. With 7 bases removed from V and 5 bases from J, the gap between germline ends came to 17 bases. The CDR3 consists of 15 residues. The data were produced by immunoSEQ multiplex PCR, yet TCRdb's version contains in-frame clones alone and is incomplete. The repertoire includes 200,000 to 300,000 clones, more than 85% of them detected once, and roughly 4.9% sits in the top ten. The origin of this receptor is a woman aged 55-70 years with COVID-19, enrolled during active disease. This chain joins TRBV28 and TRBJ1-4, with a weak D call TRBD1 (5 bases). Material for sequencing was peripheral blood. Written as DNA, the CDR3 is TGTGCCAGCATCCACTTGGGGCAGGGCAATGAAAAACTGTTTTTT. Amino acid sequence: CASIHLGQGNEKLFF. The full variable domain, its missing parts supplied by reference TRBV28 and TRBJ1-4, is DVKVTQSSRYLVKRTGEKVFLECVQDMDHENMFWYRQDPGLGLRLIYFSYDVKMKEKGDIPEGYSVSREKKERFSLILESASTNQTSMYLCASIHLGQGNEKLFFGSGTQLSVL.